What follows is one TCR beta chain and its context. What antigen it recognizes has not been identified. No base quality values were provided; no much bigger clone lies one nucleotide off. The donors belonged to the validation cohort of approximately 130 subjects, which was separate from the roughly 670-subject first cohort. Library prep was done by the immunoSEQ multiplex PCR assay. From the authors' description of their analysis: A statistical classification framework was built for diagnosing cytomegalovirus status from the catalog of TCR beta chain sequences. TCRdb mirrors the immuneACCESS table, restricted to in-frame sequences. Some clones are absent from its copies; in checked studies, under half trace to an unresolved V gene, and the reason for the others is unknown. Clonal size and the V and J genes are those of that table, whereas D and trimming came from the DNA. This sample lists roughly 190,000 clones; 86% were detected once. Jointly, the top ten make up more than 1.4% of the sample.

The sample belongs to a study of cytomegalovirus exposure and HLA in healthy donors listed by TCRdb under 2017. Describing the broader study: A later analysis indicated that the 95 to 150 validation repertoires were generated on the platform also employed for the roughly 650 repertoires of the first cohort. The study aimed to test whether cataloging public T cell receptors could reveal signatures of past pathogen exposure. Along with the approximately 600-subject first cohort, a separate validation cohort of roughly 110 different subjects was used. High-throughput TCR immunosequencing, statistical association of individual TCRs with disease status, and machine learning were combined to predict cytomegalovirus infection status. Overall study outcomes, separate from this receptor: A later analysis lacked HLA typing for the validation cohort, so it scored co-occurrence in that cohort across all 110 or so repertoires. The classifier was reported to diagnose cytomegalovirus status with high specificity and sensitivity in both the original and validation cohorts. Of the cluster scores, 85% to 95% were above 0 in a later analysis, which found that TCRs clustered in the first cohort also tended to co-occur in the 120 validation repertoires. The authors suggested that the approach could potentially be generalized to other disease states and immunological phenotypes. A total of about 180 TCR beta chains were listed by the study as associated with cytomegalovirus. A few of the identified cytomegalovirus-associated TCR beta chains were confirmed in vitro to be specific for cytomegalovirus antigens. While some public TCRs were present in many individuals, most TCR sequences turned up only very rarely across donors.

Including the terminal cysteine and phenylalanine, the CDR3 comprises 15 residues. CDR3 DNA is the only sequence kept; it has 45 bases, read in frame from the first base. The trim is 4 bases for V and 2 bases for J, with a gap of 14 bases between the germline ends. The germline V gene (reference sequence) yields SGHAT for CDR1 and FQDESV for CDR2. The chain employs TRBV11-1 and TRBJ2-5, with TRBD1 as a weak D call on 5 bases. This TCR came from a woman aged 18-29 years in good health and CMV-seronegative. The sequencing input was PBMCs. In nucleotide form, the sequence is TGTGCCAGCAGCTCTGATCAGGGTCGGCAAGAGACCCAGTACTTC. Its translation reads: CASSSDQGRQETQYF.